The TCR beta chain described here comes from a study of blood T cell repertoires in COVID-19. The CDR3 is 15 amino acids. The V end lost 2 bases, the J end lost 4 bases, and 12 bases lay between the germline ends. Germline V CDR1 and CDR2: ENHRY, SYGVKD. Libraries were prepared by immunoSEQ multiplex PCR; TCRdb keeps only in-frame clonotypes and omits some of them. The sample includes some 86,000 clones, more than 85% of them seen just once. The genes are TRBV10-3 and TRBJ2-1; D perhaps matches TRBD1 (5 bases). The clonotype originates from a human donor with active COVID-19. The donor label of this sample is uncertain. The specimen sequenced was peripheral blood. The CDR3 reads CAISEGAETYNEQFF. The CDR3 DNA follows: TGTGCCATCAGTGAGGGGGCAGAGACGTACAATGAGCAGTTCTTC.